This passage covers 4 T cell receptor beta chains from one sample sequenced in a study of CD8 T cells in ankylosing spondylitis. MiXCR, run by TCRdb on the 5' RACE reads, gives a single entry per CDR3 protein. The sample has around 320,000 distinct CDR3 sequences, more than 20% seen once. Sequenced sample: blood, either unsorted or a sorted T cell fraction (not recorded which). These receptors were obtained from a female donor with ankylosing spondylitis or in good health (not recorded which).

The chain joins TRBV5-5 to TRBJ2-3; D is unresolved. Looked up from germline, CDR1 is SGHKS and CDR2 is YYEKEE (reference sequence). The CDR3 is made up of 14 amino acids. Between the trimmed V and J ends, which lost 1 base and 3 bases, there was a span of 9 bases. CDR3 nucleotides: TGTGCCAGCAGCTTGAGGCAAAATACAGATACGCAGTATTTT. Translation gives CASSLRQNTDTQYF.

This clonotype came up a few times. The CDR3 DNA is TGTGCCAGCAGCTTAGTTACCCGGCAGGGGTTTTCGAATAATTCACCCCTCCACTTT. Residues: CASSLVTRQGFSNNSPLHF. The rearrangement links TRBV7-8 to TRBJ1-6, with D possibly matching TRBD1 (6 bases). Germline V gives CDR1 SGHVS, CDR2 FQNEAQ. V lost 1 base to trimming and J lost 5 bases, with 21 bases between them. This CDR3 has 19 residues. The entire variable domain, with the rest obtained from reference TRBV7-8 and TRBJ1-6, is as follows: GAGVSQSPRYKVAKRGQDVALRCDPISGHVSLFWYQQALGQGPEFLTYFQNEAQLDKSGLPSDRFFAERPEGSVSTLKIQRTQQEDSAVYLCASSLVTRQGFSNNSPLHFGNGTRLTVT.

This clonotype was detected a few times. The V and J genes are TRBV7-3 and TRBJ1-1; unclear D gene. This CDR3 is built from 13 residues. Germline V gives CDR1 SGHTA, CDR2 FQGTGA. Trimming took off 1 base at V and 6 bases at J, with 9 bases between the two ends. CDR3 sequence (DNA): TGTGCCAGCAGCTTAAGATCTCGGTCTGAAGCTTTCTTT. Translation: CASSLRSRSEAFF. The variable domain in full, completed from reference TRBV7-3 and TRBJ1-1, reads GAGVSQTPSNKVTEKGKYVELRCDPISGHTALYWYRQSLGQGPEFLIYFQGTGAADDSGLPNDRFFAVRPEGSVSTLKIQRTERGDSAVYLCASSLRSRSEAFFGQGTRLTVV.

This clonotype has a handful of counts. Written as DNA, the CDR3 is TGTGCCAGCAGCACAATACTCCGGGGAGGGCAAGAGACCCAGTACTTC. This codes for CASSTILRGGQETQYF. The chain combines TRBV5-6 with TRBJ2-5, with 7 bases fitting TRBD2. V lost 4 bases, J lost 2 bases, and 11 bases stayed unmatched. This CDR3 has 16 residues. Germline V gene lookup returns CDR1 SGHDT and CDR2 YYEEEE.